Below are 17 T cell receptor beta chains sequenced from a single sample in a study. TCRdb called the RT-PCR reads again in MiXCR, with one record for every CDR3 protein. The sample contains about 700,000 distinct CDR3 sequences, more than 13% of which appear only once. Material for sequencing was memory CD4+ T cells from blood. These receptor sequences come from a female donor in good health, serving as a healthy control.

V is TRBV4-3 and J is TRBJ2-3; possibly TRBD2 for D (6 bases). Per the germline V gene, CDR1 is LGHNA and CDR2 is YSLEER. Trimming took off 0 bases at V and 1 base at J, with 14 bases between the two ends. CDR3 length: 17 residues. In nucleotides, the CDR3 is TGCGCCAGCAGCCAAGAACAGCGGGTAGGGGGCACAGATACGCAGTATTTT. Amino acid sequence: CASSQEQRVGGTDTQYF.

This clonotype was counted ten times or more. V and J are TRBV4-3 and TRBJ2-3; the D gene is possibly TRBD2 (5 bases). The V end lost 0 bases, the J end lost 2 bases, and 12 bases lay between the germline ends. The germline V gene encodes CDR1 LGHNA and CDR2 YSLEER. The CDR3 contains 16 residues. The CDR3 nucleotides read TGCGCCAGCAGCCAAGAACCCCTAGCCTCCACAGATACGCAGTATTTT. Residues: CASSQEPLASTDTQYF.

The CDR3 protein is CASSLDRQINQPQHF. For the CDR3, the DNA is TGTGCCAGCAGCTTAGATAGACAGATCAATCAGCCCCAGCATTTT. The chain combines TRBV7-2 with TRBJ1-5; D may be TRBD1 (5 bases). V lost 1 base, J lost 3 bases, and 10 bases lay in between. The CDR3 covers 15 residues. The germline V gene encodes CDR1 SGHTA and CDR2 FQGNSA.

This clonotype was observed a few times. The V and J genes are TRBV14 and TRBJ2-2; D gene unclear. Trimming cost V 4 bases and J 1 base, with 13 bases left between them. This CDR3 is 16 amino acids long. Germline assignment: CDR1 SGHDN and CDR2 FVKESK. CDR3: CASSRTGRRNTGELFF. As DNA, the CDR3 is TGTGCCAGCAGCCGAACCGGACGGAGGAACACCGGGGAGCTGTTTTTT. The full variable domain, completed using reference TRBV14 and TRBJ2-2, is EAGVTQFPSHSVIEKGQTVTLRCDPISGHDNLYWYRRVMGKEIKFLLHFVKESKQDESGMPNNRFLAERTGGTYSTLKVQPAELEDSGVYFCASSRTGRRNTGELFFGEGSRLTVL.

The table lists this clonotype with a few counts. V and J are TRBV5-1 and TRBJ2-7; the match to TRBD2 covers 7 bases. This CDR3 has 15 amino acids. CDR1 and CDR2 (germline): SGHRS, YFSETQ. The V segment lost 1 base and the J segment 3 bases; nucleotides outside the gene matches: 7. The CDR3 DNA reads TGCGCCAGCAGCTTGTTGGGAGGGGAGAACTACGAGCAGTACTTC. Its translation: CASSLLGGENYEQYF.

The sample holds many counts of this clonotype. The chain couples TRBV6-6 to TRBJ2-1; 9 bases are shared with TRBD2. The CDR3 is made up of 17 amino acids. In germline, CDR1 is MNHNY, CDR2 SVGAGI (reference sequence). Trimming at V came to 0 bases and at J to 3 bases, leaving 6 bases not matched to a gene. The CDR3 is CASSYSGGAGGYNEQFF. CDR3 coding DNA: TGTGCCAGCAGTTACTCCGGGGGAGCGGGAGGCTACAATGAGCAGTTCTTC.

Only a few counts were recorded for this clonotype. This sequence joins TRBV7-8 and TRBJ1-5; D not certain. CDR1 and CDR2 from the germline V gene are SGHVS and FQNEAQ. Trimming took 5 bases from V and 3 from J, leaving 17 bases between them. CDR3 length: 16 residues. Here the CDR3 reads CASSPARFRTNQPQHF. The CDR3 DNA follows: TGTGCCAGCAGCCCCGCGAGGTTCCGTACCAATCAGCCCCAGCATTTT. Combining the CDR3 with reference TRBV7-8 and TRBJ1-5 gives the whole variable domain GAGVSQSPRYKVAKRGQDVALRCDPISGHVSLFWYQQALGQGPEFLTYFQNEAQLDKSGLPSDRFFAERPEGSVSTLKIQRTQQEDSAVYLCASSPARFRTNQPQHFGDGTRLSIL.

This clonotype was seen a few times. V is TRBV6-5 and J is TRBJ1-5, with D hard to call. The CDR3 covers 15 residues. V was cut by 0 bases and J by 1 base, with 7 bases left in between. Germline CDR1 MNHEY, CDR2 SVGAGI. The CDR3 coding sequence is TGTGCCAGCAGTTACTCGTTCGGGAGCAATCAGCCCCAGCATTTT. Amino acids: CASSYSFGSNQPQHF.

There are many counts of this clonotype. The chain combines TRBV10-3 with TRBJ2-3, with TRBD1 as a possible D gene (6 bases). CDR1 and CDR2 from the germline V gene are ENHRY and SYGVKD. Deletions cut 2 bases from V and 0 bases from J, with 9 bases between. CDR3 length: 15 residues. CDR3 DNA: TGTGCCATCAGTGAGGGGGGCCTAAGCACAGATACGCAGTATTTT. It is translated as CAISEGGLSTDTQYF.

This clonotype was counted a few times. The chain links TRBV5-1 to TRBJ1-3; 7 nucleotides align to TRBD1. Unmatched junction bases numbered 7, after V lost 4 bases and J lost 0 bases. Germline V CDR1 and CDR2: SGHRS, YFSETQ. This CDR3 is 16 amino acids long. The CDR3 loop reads CASSAGQIHSGNTIYF. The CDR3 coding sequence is TGCGCCAGCAGCGCGGGACAGATCCACTCTGGAAACACCATATATTTT.

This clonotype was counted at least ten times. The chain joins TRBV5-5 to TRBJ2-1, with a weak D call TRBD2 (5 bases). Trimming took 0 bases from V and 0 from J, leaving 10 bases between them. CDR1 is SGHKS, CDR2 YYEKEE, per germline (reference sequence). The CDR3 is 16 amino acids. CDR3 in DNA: TGTGCCAGCAGCTTGGATGAGCGGAGCTCCTACAATGAGCAGTTCTTC. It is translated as CASSLDERSSYNEQFF.

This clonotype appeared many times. This CDR3 reads CASSLEQNSPLHF. CDR3 bases: TGCGCCAGCAGCTTGGAGCAGAATTCACCCCTCCACTTT. This sequence joins TRBV5-1 and TRBJ1-6; no clear D. The germline V and J ends were trimmed by 0 bases and 7 bases, with 5 bases remaining between them. CDR1 and CDR2 from the germline V gene are SGHRS and YFSETQ. The CDR3 is made up of 13 amino acids.

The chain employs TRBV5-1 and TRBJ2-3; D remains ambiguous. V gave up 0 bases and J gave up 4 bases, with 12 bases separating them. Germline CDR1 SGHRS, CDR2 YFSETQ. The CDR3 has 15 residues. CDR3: CASSLGAPLADTQYF. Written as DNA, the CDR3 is TGCGCCAGCAGCTTGGGTGCCCCCCTGGCAGATACGCAGTATTTT. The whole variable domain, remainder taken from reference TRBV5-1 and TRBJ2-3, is KAGVTQTPRYLIKTRGQQVTLSCSPISGHRSVSWYQQTPGQGLQFLFEYFSETQRNKGNFPGRFSGRQFSNSRSEMNVSTLELGDSALYLCASSLGAPLADTQYFGPGTRLTVL.

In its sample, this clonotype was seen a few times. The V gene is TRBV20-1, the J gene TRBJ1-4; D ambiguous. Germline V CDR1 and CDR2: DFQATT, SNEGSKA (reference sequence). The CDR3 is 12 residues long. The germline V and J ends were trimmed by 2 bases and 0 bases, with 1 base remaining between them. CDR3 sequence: CSARTTNEKLFF. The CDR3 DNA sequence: TGCAGTGCTAGAACAACTAATGAAAAACTGTTTTTT.

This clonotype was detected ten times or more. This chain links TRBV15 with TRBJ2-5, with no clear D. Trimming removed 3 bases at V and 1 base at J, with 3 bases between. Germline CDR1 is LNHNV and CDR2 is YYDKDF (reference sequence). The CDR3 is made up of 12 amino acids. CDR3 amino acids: CATSRAQETQYF. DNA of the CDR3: TGTGCCACCAGCAGGGCCCAAGAGACCCAGTACTTC.

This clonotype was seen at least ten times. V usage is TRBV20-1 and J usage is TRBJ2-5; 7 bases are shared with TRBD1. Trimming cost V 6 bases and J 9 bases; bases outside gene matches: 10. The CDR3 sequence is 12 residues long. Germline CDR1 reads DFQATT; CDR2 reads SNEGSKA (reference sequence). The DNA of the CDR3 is TGCAGTGCCCAGACGGCCCAGGGGGCCCAGTACTTC. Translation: CSAQTAQGAQYF.

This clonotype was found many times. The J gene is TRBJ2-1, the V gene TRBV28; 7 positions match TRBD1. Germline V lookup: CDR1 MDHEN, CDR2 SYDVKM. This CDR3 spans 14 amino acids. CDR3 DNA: TGTGCAGGGGGCTCAGCGAGTTCCTACAATGAGCAGTTCTTC. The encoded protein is CAGGSASSYNEQFF.